The text below deals with one T cell receptor (beta chain). Its antigen remains unidentified. This entry is derived from a study of shared clonotypes between healthy human individuals. Study observations and caveats: Estimated richness values were generally larger in naive subsets than in memory subsets. Deeper or shallower sequencing was expected to change how clonotypes are shared among donors. It was the non-shared clonotypes that had lower generation probabilities than clonotypes shared by all four donors.

CD45RO negativity and positive selection for CCR7 defined naive CD8 cells, a population that excluded terminally differentiated effector memory CD45RA+ cells. This CDR3 spans 13 amino acids. J gave up 3 bases and V 5 bases, and 4 bases lay outside the gene matches. Germline CDR1 MDHEN, CDR2 SYDVKM. Source study methods: ImmunoSEQ output held junction-only sequences without quality scores, so filtering differed. Assay used: immunoSEQ multiplex PCR; TCRdb lists only in-frame clones, some missing. V, J and clone size reflect that table, while D and trimming were determined from the DNA. The table shows under 1 million clones, with about 91% occurring only once.

The genes are TRBV28 and TRBJ2-7; 7 nucleotides match TRBD1. The sequencing sample was made of naive CD8+ T cells sorted from blood. The sequence came from a man younger than 40 in good health. The CDR3 sequence: CASSDPGGYEQYF. CDR3 in DNA: TGTGCCAGCAGTGATCCAGGGGGCTACGAGCAGTACTTC.